Presented here are 30 T cell receptor beta chains from one specimen sequenced in a study of blood T cell repertoires in COVID-19. The protocol was immunoSEQ multiplex PCR, while the TCRdb copy is restricted to in-frame clones and leaves out a portion. The sample holds roughly 100,000 clones, approximately 77% seen once. The sample was peripheral blood. The receptors here all came from a woman of 80 years or more with acute or convalescent COVID-19.

The genes are TRBV2 and TRBJ1-2; D remains ambiguous. CDR3 length equals 13 residues. The V end lost 0 bases, the J end lost 8 bases, and 10 bases lay between the germline ends. Germline V lookup: CDR1 SNHLY, CDR2 FYNNEI. CDR3 sequence (DNA): TGTGCCAGCAGTGAAGCTTCGAGGAGCGGCTACACCTTC. Encoded protein: CASSEASRSGYTF.

The chain recombines TRBV6-5 with TRBJ2-7, with D perhaps TRBD2 (5 bases). The CDR3 is 15 amino acids. V was shortened by 0 bases and J by 5 bases, with 14 bases between the two germline ends. Looked up from germline, CDR1 is MNHEY and CDR2 is SVGAGI. The CDR3: CASSYSPRDWHEQYF. The CDR3, as DNA: TGTGCCAGCAGTTACTCCCCCCGGGATTGGCACGAGCAGTACTTC.

J is TRBJ1-3 and V is TRBV19, with D tentatively TRBD1 (5 bases). The CDR3 has 14 amino acids. V lost 4 bases and J lost 4, with 11 bases in between. CDR1 and CDR2 (germline): LNHDA, SQIVND (reference sequence). The CDR3 sequence is CASSTGQAGNTIYF. Here the CDR3 DNA reads TGTGCCAGTAGTACCGGACAAGCGGGAAACACCATATATTTT. The entire variable domain, with the rest obtained from reference TRBV19 and TRBJ1-3, is as follows: DGGITQSPKYLFRKEGQNVTLSCEQNLNHDAMYWYRQDPGQGLRLIYYSQIVNDFQKGDIAEGYSVSREKKESFPLTVTSAQKNPTAFYLCASSTGQAGNTIYFGEGSWLTVV.

This rearrangement joins TRBV7-8 to TRBJ1-4, with 8 bases that match TRBD1. This CDR3 spans 14 amino acids. Trimming took 6 bases from V and 10 from J; bases not matched to a gene: 10. Germline-derived CDR1 and CDR2 are SGHVS and FQNEAQ. The CDR3 sequence: CASRPIDRGGKLFF. Written as DNA, the CDR3 is TGTGCCAGCAGACCTATCGACAGGGGCGGAAAACTGTTTTTT. The variable domain in full, completed from reference TRBV7-8 and TRBJ1-4, reads GAGVSQSPRYKVAKRGQDVALRCDPISGHVSLFWYQQALGQGPEFLTYFQNEAQLDKSGLPSDRFFAERPEGSVSTLKIQRTQQEDSAVYLCASRPIDRGGKLFFGSGTQLSVL.

This chain connects TRBV29-1 to TRBJ1-1; D gene unclear. The CDR3 covers 11 residues. Trimming cost V 7 bases and J 3 bases, with 9 bases left between them. Germline V lookup: CDR1 SQVTM, CDR2 ANQGSEA. CDR3 sequence: CSAYRDTEAFF. CDR3 bases: TGCAGCGCTTACAGAGACACTGAAGCTTTCTTT.

This chain connects TRBV27 to TRBJ2-2, with a possible D match to TRBD2 (6 bases). This CDR3 contains 16 residues. The V end lost 4 bases, the J end lost 5 bases, and 17 bases lay between the germline ends. The germline V gene has CDR1 MNHEY and CDR2 SMNVEV (reference sequence). The CDR3 region has the DNA TGTGCCAGCAGTTCCATCGGTGGGGGGAGGACCGGGGAGCTGTTTTTT. Translation: CASSSIGGGRTGELFF.

V is TRBV10-3 and J is TRBJ2-7; D ambiguous. The CDR3 loop spans 16 amino acids. Germline V gene lookup returns CDR1 ENHRY and CDR2 SYGVKD. V gave up 2 bases and J gave up 0 bases, with 14 bases separating them. In nucleotides, the CDR3 is TGTGCCATCAGTGAGCGCGTCAGGTCGAACTCCTACGAGCAGTACTTC. Translating gives CAISERVRSNSYEQYF.

The chain couples TRBV11-2 to TRBJ2-3; a weak D match, TRBD2 (6 bases). The germline V gene encodes CDR1 SGHAT and CDR2 FQNNGV. CDR3 length: 15 residues. Deletions cut 2 bases from V and 1 base from J, with 10 bases between. This CDR3 reads CASSLNGGGTDTQYF. CDR3 DNA: TGTGCCAGCAGCTTAAACGGCGGGGGCACAGATACGCAGTATTTT.

This chain connects TRBV12-3 or TRBV12-4 to TRBJ1-3; no firm D call. V was pared by 3 bases and J by 2 bases, with 2 bases between. This CDR3 region has 12 residues. CDR3 amino acids: CASSFAGNTIYF. CDR3 DNA sequence: TGTGCCAGCAGTTTCGCTGGAAACACCATATATTTT.

V gene TRBV6-5 combines with J gene TRBJ2-7, with TRBD2 matching 16 bases. From germline, CDR1 is MNHEY and CDR2 SVGAGI. J gave up 7 bases and V 7 bases, and 7 bases lay outside the gene matches. This CDR3 contains 15 residues. The CDR3 sequence: CASTGTSGRVSEQYF. In nucleotides, the CDR3 is TGTGCCAGCACCGGGACTAGCGGGAGGGTCTCAGAGCAGTACTTC.

The rearrangement links TRBV5-1 to TRBJ1-4; D uncertain. V dropped 3 bases and J dropped 4 bases, with 13 bases sitting between them. Germline CDR1 is SGHRS and CDR2 is YFSETQ. The CDR3 length is 15 residues. CDR3 residues: CASSSSPGDNEKLFF. In DNA form, the CDR3 reads TGCGCCAGCAGCTCATCTCCAGGCGATAATGAAAAACTGTTTTTT.

The V call is TRBV7-2, the J call TRBJ2-1; 7 bases fit TRBD1. V lost 1 base to trimming and J lost 8 bases; unmatched junction nucleotides: 8. This CDR3 is built from 15 residues. Per germline, CDR1 SGHTA and CDR2 FQGNSA. DNA for the CDR3: TGTGCCAGCAGCTTAGATGGCAGGGGGTTTGATGAGCAGTTCTTC. This translates into CASSLDGRGFDEQFF.

The V and J genes are TRBV7-2 and TRBJ1-1; D is ambiguous. Looked up from germline, CDR1 is SGHTA and CDR2 is FQGNSA. The ends were cut back, 4 bases at V and 0 bases at J, with 9 bases in the middle. The CDR3 is 14 amino acids. The CDR3 loop reads CASSSITVNTEAFF. The CDR3 nucleotides read TGTGCCAGCAGCTCTATCACGGTGAACACTGAAGCTTTCTTT.

V usage is TRBV3-1 (or the pseudogene TRBV3-2) and J usage is TRBJ1-6; TRBD1 aligns across 10 bases. CDR3 length: 16 amino acids. V gave up 4 bases and J gave up 9 bases; unmatched junction bases: 9. Germline lookup yields CDR1 LGHDT and CDR2 YNNKEL (reference sequence). The CDR3 reads CASSPGGGTGVSPLHF. For the CDR3, the DNA is TGTGCCAGCAGCCCGGGGGGCGGGACAGGGGTTTCACCCCTCCACTTT.

This sequence joins TRBV5-1 and TRBJ1-4; 9 bases are shared with TRBD1. Per the germline V gene, CDR1 is SGHRS and CDR2 is YFSETQ. CDR3 length: 15 amino acids. V lost 4 bases to trimming and J lost 8 bases; unmatched junction nucleotides: 9. The DNA for the CDR3 is TGCGCCAGCAGCACCTCGACAGGGGGAGGGGAAAAACTGTTTTTT. Encoded protein: CASSTSTGGGEKLFF.

The chain links TRBV7-9 to TRBJ1-4, with D perhaps matching TRBD1 (6 bases). Germline loops: CDR1 SEHNR, CDR2 FQNEAQ (reference sequence). The CDR3 sequence is 14 residues long. Trimming stripped 3 bases from V and 4 bases from J, with 9 bases between. The CDR3 is CASSLTGVNEKLFF. CDR3 DNA: TGTGCCAGCAGCTTGACAGGAGTTAATGAAAAACTGTTTTTT.

The chain employs TRBV28 and TRBJ1-5; 8 positions match TRBD1. CDR1 MDHEN and CDR2 SYDVKM come from the germline V gene. Trimming cost V 5 bases and J 10 bases; bases outside gene matches: 13. The CDR3 loop spans 15 amino acids. Here the CDR3 DNA reads TGTGCCAGCAGTCCCGAGACAGGGGCTCGAAAACCCCAGCATTTT. Protein sequence: CASSPETGARKPQHF.

This clone was picked up one time. This rearrangement joins TRBV28 to TRBJ1-2; D is perhaps TRBD1 (6 bases). CDR1 is MDHEN and CDR2 is SYDVKM in the germline V gene. V dropped 3 bases and J dropped 6 bases, with 11 bases sitting between them. This CDR3 comprises 13 residues. CDR3 protein: CASSLVRGHGYTF. CDR3 DNA: TGTGCCAGCAGTTTGGTCAGGGGCCATGGCTACACCTTC.

This clone was detected ten times or more. This chain links TRBV15 with TRBJ2-7, with D possibly TRBD2 on 6 matching bases. V was clipped by 3 bases and J by 2 bases, with 14 bases between them. This CDR3 region has 15 residues. CDR1 is LNHNV, CDR2 YYDKDF, per germline (reference sequence). This CDR3 is CATSRDGSNPYEQYF. The CDR3 DNA reads TGTGCCACCAGCAGGGACGGGAGTAATCCCTACGAGCAGTACTTC.

The rearrangement joins TRBV7-2 to TRBJ2-5, with TRBD2 matching 8 bases. The CDR3 runs to 15 residues. With 4 bases clipped from V and 4 bases from J, the junction kept 8 bases outside the gene matches. CDR1 is SGHTA and CDR2 is FQGNSA in the germline V gene. The chain's CDR3 is CASSSQAGEGETQYF. CDR3 bases: TGTGCCAGCAGCTCCCAAGCGGGAGAGGGAGAGACCCAGTACTTC. Full variable domain (missing parts from reference TRBV7-2 and TRBJ2-5): GAGVSQSPSNKVTEKGKDVELRCDPISGHTALYWYRQSLGQGLEFLIYFQGNSAPDKSGLPSDRFSAERTGGSVSTLTIQRTQQEDSAVYLCASSSQAGEGETQYFGPGTRLLVL.

The chain recombines TRBV7-9 with TRBJ2-1, with TRBD2 as a possible D gene (5 bases). V was shortened by 1 base and J by 7 bases, with 17 bases between the two germline ends. Germline-derived CDR1 and CDR2 are SEHNR and FQNEAQ (reference sequence). This CDR3 contains 16 residues. The DNA for the CDR3 is TGTGCCAGCAGCTTAGTGAGGGTTTTCGGCGCGAATGAGCAGTTCTTC. Translation: CASSLVRVFGANEQFF.

This rearrangement joins TRBV28 to TRBJ2-7; TRBD1 matches at 9 bases. The CDR3 has 20 amino acids. Germline values: CDR1 MDHEN, CDR2 SYDVKM. Trimming removed 4 bases from V and 3 bases from J; junction bases left unmatched: 22. The DNA of the CDR3 is TGTGCCAGCAGTTGCCCACAGGGGGCTCTAGGAGGGGGCCTCTGCTACGAGCAGTACTTC. It codes for CASSCPQGALGGGLCYEQYF.

This chain joins TRBV2 and TRBJ1-4; perhaps TRBD1 as D (6 bases). In germline, CDR1 is SNHLY, CDR2 FYNNEI. V was trimmed by 6 bases and J by 5 bases, leaving 25 bases between them. This CDR3 comprises 18 residues. The CDR3 DNA is TGTGCCAGCAGAGCCCCAGCGGGACAAGGAGAACTCAATGAAAAACTGTTTTTT. This gives the protein CASRAPAGQGELNEKLFF.

The rearrangement uses TRBV12-3 or TRBV12-4 and TRBJ1-2; D uncertain. The V gene lost 4 bases and the J gene lost 8 bases, with 14 bases spanning the gap. This CDR3 spans 13 amino acids. The CDR3 DNA reads as TGTGCCAGCAGTTCAGCCACAACTAGGGGCTACACCTTC. It yields the protein CASSSATTRGYTF.

The V gene is TRBV19, the J gene TRBJ2-1; 14 bases align to TRBD2. V lost 1 base and J lost 4; bases outside the gene matches: 3. There are 17 residues in the CDR3. Looked up from germline, CDR1 is LNHDA and CDR2 is SQIVND (reference sequence). The CDR3 loop reads CASSIGGTSGSYNEQFF. DNA of the CDR3: TGTGCCAGTAGTATAGGCGGGACTAGCGGGAGTTACAATGAGCAGTTCTTC.

The chain combines TRBV5-4 with TRBJ2-2; D ambiguous. CDR1 is SGHNT and CDR2 is YYREEE in the germline V gene (reference sequence). This CDR3 comprises 12 residues. V was clipped by 4 bases and J by 7 bases, with 8 bases between them. CDR3 in DNA: TGTGCCAGCAGCCTGGGTTACGGGGAGCTGTTTTTT. It translates to CASSLGYGELFF.

The rearrangement links TRBV29-1 to TRBJ1-1, with 9 bases that match TRBD1. In germline, CDR1 is SQVTM, CDR2 ANQGSEA. After removal of 3 bases from V and 4 bases from J, the junction contained 9 bases not matched to a gene. The CDR3 runs 15 residues. The DNA of the CDR3 is TGCAGCGTTGAGGGACAGGGTGGTTTAGGCACTGAAGCTTTCTTT. This gives the protein CSVEGQGGLGTEAFF.

The genes are TRBV29-1 and TRBJ1-1; D gene ambiguous. Trimming left V 6 bases short and J 0 bases short, with 14 bases between. Germline-derived CDR1 and CDR2 are SQVTM and ANQGSEA. The CDR3 extends over 14 amino acids. The CDR3 reads CSVTPRSLNTEAFF. The CDR3 nucleotides are TGCAGCGTGACTCCGAGATCATTGAACACTGAAGCTTTCTTT.

Only a few counts were recorded for this clone. V usage is TRBV7-3 and J usage is TRBJ1-1; 7 bases are shared with TRBD1. Trimming took 4 bases from V and 1 from J; bases not matched to a gene: 6. The germline V gene encodes CDR1 SGHTA and CDR2 FQGTGA. The CDR3 has 15 amino acids. The CDR3 DNA sequence: TGTGCCAGCAGCTCCCCCGGGACAGCGAACACTGAAGCTTTCTTT. Protein product: CASSSPGTANTEAFF.

The chain links TRBV30 to TRBJ1-4, with D unresolved. Germline-derived CDR1 and CDR2 are GTSNPN and SVGIG (reference sequence). This CDR3 is 14 amino acids long. Trimming stripped 4 bases from V and 1 base from J, with 10 bases between. The CDR3: CAWIGEGTNEKLFF. The CDR3, as DNA: TGTGCCTGGATCGGGGAGGGAACTAATGAAAAACTGTTTTTT.